Below, 14 T cell receptor beta chains from the same sample are listed, as sequenced in a study of T cells in Graves' hyperthyroidism and ophthalmopathy. RNA transcripts provided the source from which TCR beta CDR3 regions were amplified. HTBI primers were the set used in a first-round RT-PCR of the TCR CDR3. One entry per CDR3 protein results from TCRdb running MiXCR on the multiplex PCR reads. Here the sample spans approximately 330,000 distinct CDR3 sequences, roughly 13% being singletons. The sequenced sample was blood. These receptors originate from a middle-aged woman with Graves' ophthalmopathy.

The sample holds many counts of this clonotype. The gene calls are TRBV2 and TRBJ2-3; 7 bases agree with TRBD1. Unmatched junction bases numbered 3, after V lost 4 bases and J lost 2 bases. The germline V gene encodes CDR1 SNHLY and CDR2 FYNNEI. This CDR3 is built from 14 residues. This CDR3 is CASSGQGVTDTQYF. As DNA, the CDR3 is TGTGCCAGCAGTGGACAGGGCGTCACAGATACGCAGTATTTT.

This clonotype was picked up many times. The chain has TRBV12-3 or TRBV12-4 and TRBJ2-7, with 16 bases lining up with TRBD2. Unmatched junction bases numbered 12, after V lost 8 bases and J lost 5 bases. This CDR3 comprises 17 residues. CDR3 loop: CASGGTSGRGRRNEQYF. In DNA form, the CDR3 reads TGTGCCAGCGGGGGGACTAGCGGGAGGGGCCGGAGGAACGAGCAGTACTTC.

This chain joins TRBV6-1 and TRBJ1-4; possibly TRBD1 for D (6 bases). Trimming shortened V by 0 bases and J by 0 bases, and 8 bases separated the two germline ends. Germline V gene sequence: CDR1 MNHNS, CDR2 SASEGT. The CDR3 totals 16 residues. As DNA, the CDR3 is TGTGCCAGCAGTGAAGCGCAGGGGACAACTAATGAAAAACTGTTTTTT. It codes for CASSEAQGTTNEKLFF.

This clonotype was seen at least ten times. This chain links TRBV30 with TRBJ2-7, with TRBD2 matching 11 bases. CDR1 GTSNPN and CDR2 SVGIG come from the germline V gene (reference sequence). CDR3 length: 15 amino acids. With 2 bases clipped from V and 7 bases from J, the junction kept 10 bases outside the gene matches. In DNA, the CDR3 is TGTGCCTGGAGTAAGCCACTAGCGGGAGTGTGGGAGCAGTACTTC. This gives the protein CAWSKPLAGVWEQYF.

This clonotype was recorded only once. CDR3: CASSRRTSGGTYEQYF. CDR3 coding DNA: TGTGCCAGTAGTCGTAGGACTAGCGGGGGTACCTACGAGCAGTACTTC. The chain couples TRBV19 to TRBJ2-7, with TRBD2 matching over 13 bases. The CDR3 is made up of 16 amino acids. V shed 5 bases, J shed 2 bases, and the junction held 6 bases outside the gene matches. Germline V gene data show CDR1 as LNHDA and CDR2 as SQIVND (reference sequence).

Only a few counts were recorded for this clonotype. The chain links TRBV11-2 to TRBJ2-2; D gene unclear. The V end was cut by 1 base, the J end by 4 bases, with 7 bases between. The V gene's germline CDR1 is SGHAT and CDR2 FQNNGV. The CDR3 length is 14 residues. In nucleotides, the CDR3 is TGTGCCAGCAGCTTAGGGTCACGCACCGGGGAGCTGTTTTTT. Its protein product is CASSLGSRTGELFF.

This clonotype was seen a handful of times. V gene TRBV3-1 combines with J gene TRBJ2-3; D perhaps matches TRBD2 (6 bases). The CDR3 covers 18 residues. Trimming cost V 3 bases and J 0 bases, with 19 bases left between them. CDR1 LGHDT and CDR2 YNNKEL come from the germline V gene (reference sequence). CDR3 sequence: CASSQHQLGAGSTDTQYF. CDR3 DNA: TGTGCCAGCAGCCAGCACCAACTAGGGGCGGGGAGCACAGATACGCAGTATTTT.

This clonotype was counted at least ten times. The chain recombines TRBV6-1 with TRBJ2-7; 15 nucleotides line up with TRBD2. V dropped 4 bases and J dropped 0; count of bases not matched to a gene: 7. The CDR3 is 18 amino acids. Germline CDR1 is MNHNS and CDR2 is SASEGT. The CDR3 here is CASSGGLAGGRSSYEQYF. In DNA, the CDR3 is TGTGCCAGCAGTGGGGGACTAGCGGGAGGAAGGAGCTCCTACGAGCAGTACTTC.

This clonotype showed up many times. J is TRBJ2-7 and V is TRBV7-8, with TRBD2 as a possible D gene (7 bases). The V and J ends lost 4 bases and 2 bases respectively, with 12 bases between them. In germline, CDR1 is SGHVS, CDR2 FQNEAQ. This CDR3 has 14 residues. The CDR3 DNA sequence: TGTGCCAGCAGCTGGACTAGGGGGGCCTACGAGCAGTACTTC. It yields the protein CASSWTRGAYEQYF.

This chain uses TRBV20-1 with TRBJ2-3; tentative D call: TRBD2 (5 bases). Germline CDR1 and CDR2: DFQATT and SNEGSKA (reference sequence). V was trimmed by 2 bases and J by 6 bases, leaving 12 bases between them. The CDR3 is made up of 13 amino acids. DNA for the CDR3: TGCAGTGCTAGAAGCGGAGCGGTGGATACGCAGTATTTT. Translating it yields CSARSGAVDTQYF.

This clonotype was found many times. The gene calls are TRBV7-9 and TRBJ2-7, with 7 bases lining up with TRBD2. Germline V gives CDR1 SEHNR, CDR2 FQNEAQ (reference sequence). V lost 4 bases and J lost 6; bases outside the gene matches: 15. This CDR3 is 16 amino acids long. The CDR3 DNA sequence: TGTGCCAGCAGCTCCACTACCCGGACTAGAGTCTTCGAGCAGTACTTC. Protein product: CASSSTTRTRVFEQYF.

There are a few counts of this clonotype. The rearrangement links TRBV4-1 to TRBJ2-7; 11 positions agree with TRBD2. There are 15 residues in the CDR3. CDR1 and CDR2 from the germline V gene are MGHRA and YSYEKL. With 1 base clipped from V and 6 bases from J, the junction kept 5 bases outside the gene matches. CDR3 sequence reads: CASSQGTSGGTEQYF. CDR3 bases: TGCGCCAGCAGCCAAGGAACTAGCGGGGGAACCGAGCAGTACTTC.

This clonotype was found many times. The DNA of the CDR3 is TGTGCCAGTAGTGGGGGACAGGAAGCTTTCTTT. Encoded protein: CASSGGQEAFF. The J gene is TRBJ1-1, the V gene TRBV28; 7 bases are shared with TRBD1. V shed 9 bases and J 8 bases; nucleotides not matched to a gene: 6. The CDR3 has 11 amino acids. CDR1 is MDHEN, CDR2 SYDVKM, per germline. The complete variable domain, with remaining parts taken from reference TRBV28 and TRBJ1-1, reads DVKVTQSSRYLVKRTGEKVFLECVQDMDHENMFWYRQDPGLGLRLIYFSYDVKMKEKGDIPEGYSVSREKKERFSLILESASTNQTSMYLCASSGGQEAFFGQGTRLTVV.

Ten or more counts support this clonotype. This chain connects TRBV11-1 to TRBJ1-1, with D tentatively TRBD1 (5 bases). The CDR3 is 14 residues long. Germline-derived CDR1 and CDR2 are SGHAT and FQDESV (reference sequence). Trimming pared 3 bases from V and 1 base from J, leaving 9 bases between. The CDR3: CASSFDGGNTEAFF. The CDR3 bases are TGTGCCAGCAGCTTCGACGGGGGGAACACTGAAGCTTTCTTT.